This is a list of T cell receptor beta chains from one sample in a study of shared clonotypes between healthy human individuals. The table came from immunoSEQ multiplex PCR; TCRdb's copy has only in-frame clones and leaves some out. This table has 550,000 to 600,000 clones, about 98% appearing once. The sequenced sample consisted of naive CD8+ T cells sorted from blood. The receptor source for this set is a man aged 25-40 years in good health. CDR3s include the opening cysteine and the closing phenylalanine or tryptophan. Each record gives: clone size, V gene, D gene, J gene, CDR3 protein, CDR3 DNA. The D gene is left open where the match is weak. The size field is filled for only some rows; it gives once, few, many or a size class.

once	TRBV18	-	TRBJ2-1	CASSFNGYNPIGQFF	TGTGCCAGCTCATTTAATGGATACAATCCAATTGGGCAGTTCTTC
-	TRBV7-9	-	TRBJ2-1	CASSFISDPYNEQFF	TGTGCCAGCAGCTTTATCTCGGACCCCTACAATGAGCAGTTCTTC
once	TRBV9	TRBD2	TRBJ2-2	CASREHGLDGSGELFF	TGTGCCAGCAGGGAACATGGACTAGACGGCTCCGGGGAGCTGTTTTTT
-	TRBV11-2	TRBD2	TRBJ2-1	CASSATPGLAEEDEQFF	TGTGCCAGCAGCGCCACACCGGGACTAGCGGAGGAGGATGAGCAGTTCTTC
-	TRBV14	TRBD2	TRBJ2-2	CASSHRLAGVGELFF	TGTGCCAGCAGCCACCGACTAGCGGGAGTCGGGGAGCTGTTTTTT
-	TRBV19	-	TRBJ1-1	CASTATGGNTEAFF	TGTGCCAGTACCGCGACAGGAGGGAACACTGAAGCTTTCTTT
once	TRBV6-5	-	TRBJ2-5	CASSSHDLETQYF	TGTGCCAGCAGTTCCCATGACTTAGAGACCCAGTACTTC
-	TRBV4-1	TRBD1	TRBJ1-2	CASTPRTGSLDYGYTF	TGCGCCAGCACCCCACGGACAGGGAGTCTTGACTATGGCTACACCTTC
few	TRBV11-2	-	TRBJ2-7	CASSKSVPPYEQYF	TGTGCCAGCAGCAAGTCCGTTCCACCCTACGAGCAGTACTTC
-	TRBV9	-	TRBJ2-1	CASSPLGVEQFF	TGTGCCAGCAGCCCTCTCGGCGTGGAGCAGTTCTTC
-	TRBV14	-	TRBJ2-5	CASSQDNLGPRETQYF	TGTGCCAGCAGCCAAGATAACCTCGGGCCTCGGGAGACCCAGTACTTC
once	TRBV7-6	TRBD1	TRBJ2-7	CASSTGQGERRYEQYF	TGTGCCAGCAGCACAGGACAGGGGGAAAGGCGATACGAGCAGTACTTC
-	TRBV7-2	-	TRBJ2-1	CASSFPGSSNEQFF	TGTGCCAGCAGCTTTCCGGGATCTTCCAATGAGCAGTTCTTC
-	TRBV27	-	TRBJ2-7	CASSFGGRDYEQYF	TGTGCCAGCAGTTTTGGGGGCCGCGACTACGAGCAGTACTTC
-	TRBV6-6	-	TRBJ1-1	CASSYREGEGAFF	TGTGCCAGCAGTTACCGAGAGGGGGAAGGAGCTTTCTTT
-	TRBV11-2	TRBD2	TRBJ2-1	CASSLGLAFRNEQFF	TGTGCCAGCAGCTTGGGACTAGCGTTTAGAAATGAGCAGTTCTTC
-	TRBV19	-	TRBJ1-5	CASRETGQPQHF	TGTGCCAGTAGAGAGACCGGTCAGCCCCAGCATTTT
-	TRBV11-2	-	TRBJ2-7	CASRRLADYEQYF	TGTGCCAGCAGGCGGCTAGCCGACTACGAGCAGTACTTC
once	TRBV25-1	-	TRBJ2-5	CASSAGSTRREETQYF	TGTGCCAGCAGTGCAGGATCTACCCGGAGGGAAGAGACCCAGTACTTC
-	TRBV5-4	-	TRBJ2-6	CASSLKAGANVLTF	TGTGCCAGCAGCTTGAAAGCTGGGGCCAACGTCCTGACTTTC
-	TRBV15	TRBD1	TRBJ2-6	CATSSDWDSDISGANVLTF	TGTGCCACCAGCAGCGATTGGGACAGTGACATCTCTGGGGCCAACGTCCTGACTTTC
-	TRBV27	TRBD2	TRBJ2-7	CASITPGTSGSYEQYF	TGTGCCAGCATAACCCCGGGGACTAGCGGTTCATACGAGCAGTACTTC
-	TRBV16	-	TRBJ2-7	CASSVRQGGWDEQYF	TGTGCCAGCAGCGTCCGACAGGGAGGGTGGGACGAGCAGTACTTC
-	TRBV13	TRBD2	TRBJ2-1	CASSAGGTSGYNEQFF	TGTGCCAGCAGCGCAGGCGGGACTAGCGGCTACAATGAGCAGTTCTTC
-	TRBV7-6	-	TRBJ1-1	CASSLERDSNTEAFF	TGTGCCAGCAGCTTAGAACGGGACTCGAACACTGAAGCTTTCTTT
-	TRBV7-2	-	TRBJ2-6	CASSSDSTGANVLTF	TGTGCCAGCAGCTCGGACAGTACTGGGGCCAACGTCCTGACTTTC
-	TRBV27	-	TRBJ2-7	CASSHRVGYEQYF	TGTGCCAGCAGTCATAGGGTTGGGTACGAGCAGTACTTC
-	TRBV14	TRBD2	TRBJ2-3	CASSPGTSGSPDTQYF	TGTGCCAGCAGCCCTGGGACTAGCGGGAGTCCAGATACGCAGTATTTT
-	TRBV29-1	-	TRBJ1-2	CSVEDRTPKPNYGYTF	TGCAGCGTTGAAGATCGTACTCCTAAACCTAACTATGGCTACACCTTC